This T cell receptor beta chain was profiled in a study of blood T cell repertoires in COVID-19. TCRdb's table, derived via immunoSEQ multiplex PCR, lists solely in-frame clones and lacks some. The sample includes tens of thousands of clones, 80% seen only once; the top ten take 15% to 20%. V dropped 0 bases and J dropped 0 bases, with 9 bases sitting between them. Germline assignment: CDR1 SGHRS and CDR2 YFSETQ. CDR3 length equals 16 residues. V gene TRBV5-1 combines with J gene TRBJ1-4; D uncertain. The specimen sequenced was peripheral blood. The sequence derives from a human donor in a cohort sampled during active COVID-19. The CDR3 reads CASSLGGRATNEKLFF. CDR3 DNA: TGCGCCAGCAGCTTGGGAGGGAGGGCAACTAATGAAAAACTGTTTTTT.